Included here is one T cell receptor beta chain sequence, with context. The CDR3 runs 14 residues. J lost 5 bases, V lost 5 bases, and 4 bases had no gene match. In germline, CDR1 is SGHAT, CDR2 FQNNGV. This record belongs to a study of technical replicates of blood from several donors. Data came from immunoSEQ multiplex PCR; TCRdb stores just in-frame clones and leaves some out. The table records about 12,000 clones, 80% to 95% of them present only once. J is TRBJ2-1 and V is TRBV11-2, with TRBD2 matching 9 bases. The sequence derives from a human donor in good health. The specimen was PBMCs. The CDR3 coding sequence is TGTGCCAGCAGCCGCGGGAGGGCCAACAATGAGCAGTTCTTC. As protein: CASSRGRANNEQFF.